The rows below give T cell receptor beta chains drawn from one sample of a study of T cell responses to AZD1222 COVID-19 vaccine. The protocol was immunoSEQ multiplex PCR, while the TCRdb copy is restricted to in-frame clones and leaves out a portion. The profile shows 86,000 or so clones, 90% of them singletons. Sequences were derived from peripheral blood, sampled on day 0 of AZD1222 vaccination. All receptors derive from an adult in good health. CDR3s include the opening cysteine and the closing phenylalanine or tryptophan. D genes are given only for firm matches. A row's size may be missing; if present it is once, few, many or a size class.

j_gene	v_gene	abundance	d_gene	CDR3nt	CDR3aa
TRBJ1-3	TRBV5-1	NA	NA	TGCGCCAGCAGTCATAAAGCTCAGGGGACCGGCTCTGGAAACACCATATATTTT	CASSHKAQGTGSGNTIYF
TRBJ2-2	TRBV9	NA	NA	TGTGCCAGCAGCGTAGTTTCAGCTACCGGGGAGCTGTTTTTT	CASSVVSATGELFF
TRBJ2-7	TRBV2	NA	NA	TGTGCCACCACCCCGAAACAGGTTGCCTACGAGCAGTACTTC	CATTPKQVAYEQYF
TRBJ2-7	TRBV6-1	once	NA	TGTGCCAGCAGTGAAGGTGCAGGATCGTTTTACGAGCAGTACTTC	CASSEGAGSFYEQYF
TRBJ2-1	TRBV11-3	NA	NA	TGTGCCAGCAGCCCCCCCGGGGGCGGCCCCACGGCTGAGCAGTTCTTC	CASSPPGGGPTAEQFF
TRBJ1-1	TRBV14	NA	NA	TGTGCCAGCAGCCCCCGCCAGGCCCCGAACACTGAAGCTTTCTTT	CASSPRQAPNTEAFF
TRBJ1-1	TRBV13	NA	TRBD1	TGTGCCAGCAGCGGACAGGGGGACACTGAAGCTTTCTTT	CASSGQGDTEAFF
TRBJ1-2	TRBV7-2	NA	NA	TGTGCCAGCAGCTTGGCGGACAGCTATGGCTACACCTTC	CASSLADSYGYTF
TRBJ2-7	TRBV9	NA	NA	TGTGCCAGCAGCGGGAGGTCGGGGCTCGAGCAGTACTTC	CASSGRSGLEQYF
TRBJ2-5	TRBV6-2/TRBV6-3	NA	NA	TGTGCCAGCAGTTACTCGGTAGGATTCGGGGGAGAAGAGACCCAGTACTTC	CASSYSVGFGGEETQYF
TRBJ1-1	TRBV7-9	NA	TRBD1	TGTGCCAGCAGCTTAGCACAGGGGGCGATGGCTGAAGCTTTCTTT	CASSLAQGAMAEAFF